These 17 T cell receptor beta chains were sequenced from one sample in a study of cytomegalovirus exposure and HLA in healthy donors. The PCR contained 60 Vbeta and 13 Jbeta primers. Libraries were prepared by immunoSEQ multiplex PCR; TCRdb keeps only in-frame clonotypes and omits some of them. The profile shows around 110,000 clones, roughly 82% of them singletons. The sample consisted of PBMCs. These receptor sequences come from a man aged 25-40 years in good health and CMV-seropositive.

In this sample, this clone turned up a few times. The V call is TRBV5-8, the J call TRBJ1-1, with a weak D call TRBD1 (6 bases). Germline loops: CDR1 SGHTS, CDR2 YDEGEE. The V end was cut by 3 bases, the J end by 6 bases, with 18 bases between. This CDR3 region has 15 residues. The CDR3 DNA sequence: TGTGCCAGCAGCTCGTTCAGGGGAAAAGGTGCTGAAGCTTTCTTT. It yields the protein CASSSFRGKGAEAFF.

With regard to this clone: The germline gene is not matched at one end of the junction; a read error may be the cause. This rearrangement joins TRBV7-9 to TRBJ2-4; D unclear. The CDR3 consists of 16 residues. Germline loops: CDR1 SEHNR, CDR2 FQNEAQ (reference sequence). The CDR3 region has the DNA TGTTCCAGCAGCCCGACGGAGAGCCTAGCCAAAAACATTCAGTACTTC. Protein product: CSSSPTESLAKNIQYF.

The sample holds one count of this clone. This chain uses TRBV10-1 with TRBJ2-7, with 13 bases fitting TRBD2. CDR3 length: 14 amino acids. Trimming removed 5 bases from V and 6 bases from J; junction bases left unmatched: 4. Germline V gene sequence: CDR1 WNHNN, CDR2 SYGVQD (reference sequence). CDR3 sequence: CASSFGLAGAEQYF. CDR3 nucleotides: TGCGCCAGCAGTTTTGGACTAGCGGGGGCCGAGCAGTACTTC.

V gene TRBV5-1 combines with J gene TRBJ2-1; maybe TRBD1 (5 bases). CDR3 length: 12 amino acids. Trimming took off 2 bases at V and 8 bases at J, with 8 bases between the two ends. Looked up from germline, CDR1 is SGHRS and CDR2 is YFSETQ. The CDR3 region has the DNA TGCGCCAGCAGCTTCAGGGCCCATGAGCAGTTCTTC. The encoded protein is CASSFRAHEQFF.

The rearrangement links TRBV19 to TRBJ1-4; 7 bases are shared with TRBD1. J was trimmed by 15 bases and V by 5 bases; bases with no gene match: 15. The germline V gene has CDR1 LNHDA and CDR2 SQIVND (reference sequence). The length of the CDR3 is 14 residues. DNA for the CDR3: TGTGCCAGTAGTTCCGAGGACAGGCCAAATCGGGTGTTTTTT. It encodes CASSSEDRPNRVFF. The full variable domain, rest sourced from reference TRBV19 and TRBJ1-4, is DGGITQSPKYLFRKEGQNVTLSCEQNLNHDAMYWYRQDPGQGLRLIYYSQIVNDFQKGDIAEGYSVSREKKESFPLTVTSAQKNPTAFYLCASSSEDRPNRVFFGSGTQLSVL.

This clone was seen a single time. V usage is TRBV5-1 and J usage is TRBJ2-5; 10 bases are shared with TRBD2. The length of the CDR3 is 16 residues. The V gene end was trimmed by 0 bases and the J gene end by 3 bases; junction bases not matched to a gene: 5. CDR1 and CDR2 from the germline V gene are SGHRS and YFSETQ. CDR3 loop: CASSLELAGGKETQYF. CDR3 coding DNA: TGCGCCAGCAGCTTGGAGTTAGCGGGGGGTAAAGAGACCCAGTACTTC.

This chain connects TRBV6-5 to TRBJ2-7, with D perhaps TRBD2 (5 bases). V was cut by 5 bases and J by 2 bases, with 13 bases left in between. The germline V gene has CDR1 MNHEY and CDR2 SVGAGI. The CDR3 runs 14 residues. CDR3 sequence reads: CASSPQVGTYEQYF. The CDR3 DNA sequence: TGTGCCAGCAGTCCCCAGGTCGGGACCTACGAGCAGTACTTC.

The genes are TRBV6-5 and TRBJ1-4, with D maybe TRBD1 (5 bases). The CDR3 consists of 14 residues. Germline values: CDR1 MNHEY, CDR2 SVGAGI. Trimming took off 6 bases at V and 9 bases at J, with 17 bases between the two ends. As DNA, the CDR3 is TGTGCCAGCAGCTACGAAGCGGGGGTTCAAAAACTGTTTTTT. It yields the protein CASSYEAGVQKLFF.

The DNA of the CDR3 is TGTGCCAGCAGACAGACGGGACTAGCTTTTGATACGCAGTATTTT. Encoded protein: CASRQTGLAFDTQYF. The chain is built from TRBV13 and TRBJ2-3; 9 bases line up with TRBD2. The germline V gene encodes CDR1 PRHDT and CDR2 FYEKMQ (reference sequence). V dropped 6 bases and J dropped 6; count of bases not matched to a gene: 10. The CDR3 spans 15 residues.

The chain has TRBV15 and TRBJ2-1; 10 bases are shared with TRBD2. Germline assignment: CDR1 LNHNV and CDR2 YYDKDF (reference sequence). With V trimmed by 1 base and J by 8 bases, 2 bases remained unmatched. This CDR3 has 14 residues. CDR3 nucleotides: TGTGCCACCAGCAGAGTCGGGACTAGCGATGAGCAGTTCTTC. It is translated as CATSRVGTSDEQFF.

CDR3: CATTLLNTEAFF. The CDR3 DNA sequence: TGTGCCACCACTCTACTGAACACTGAAGCTTTCTTT. The gene calls are TRBV6-1 and TRBJ1-1, with D unresolved. The CDR3 runs to 12 residues. Germline CDR1 and CDR2: MNHNS and SASEGT. V was clipped by 10 bases and J by 0 bases, with 9 bases between them.

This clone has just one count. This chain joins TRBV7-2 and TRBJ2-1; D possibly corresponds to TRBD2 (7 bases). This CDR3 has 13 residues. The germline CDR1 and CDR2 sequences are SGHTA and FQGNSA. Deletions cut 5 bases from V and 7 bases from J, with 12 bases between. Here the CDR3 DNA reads TGTGCCAGCAGCAAGGGGGACTATAATGAGCAGTTCTTC. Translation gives CASSKGDYNEQFF.

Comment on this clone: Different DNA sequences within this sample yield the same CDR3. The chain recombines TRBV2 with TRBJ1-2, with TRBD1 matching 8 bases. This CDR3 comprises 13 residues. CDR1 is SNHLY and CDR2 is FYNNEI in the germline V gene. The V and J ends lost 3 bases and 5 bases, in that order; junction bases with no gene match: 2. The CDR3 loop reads CASSDRGPYGYTF. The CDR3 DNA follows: TGTGCCAGCAGTGACAGGGGGCCGTATGGCTACACCTTC.

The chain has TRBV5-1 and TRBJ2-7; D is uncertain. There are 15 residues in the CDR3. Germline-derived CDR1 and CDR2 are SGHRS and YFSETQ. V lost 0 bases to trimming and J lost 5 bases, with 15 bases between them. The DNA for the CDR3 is TGCGCCAGCAGCTTGGGCGACCGGCGAGGAGACGAGCAGTACTTC. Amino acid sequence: CASSLGDRRGDEQYF. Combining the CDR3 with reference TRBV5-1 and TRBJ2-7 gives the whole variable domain KAGVTQTPRYLIKTRGQQVTLSCSPISGHRSVSWYQQTPGQGLQFLFEYFSETQRNKGNFPGRFSGRQFSNSRSEMNVSTLELGDSALYLCASSLGDRRGDEQYFGPGTRLTVT.

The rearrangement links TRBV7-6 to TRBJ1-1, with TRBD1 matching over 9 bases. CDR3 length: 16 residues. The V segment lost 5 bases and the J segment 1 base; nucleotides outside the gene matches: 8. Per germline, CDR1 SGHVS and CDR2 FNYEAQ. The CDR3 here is CASSPHPDRGNTEAFF. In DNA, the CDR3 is TGTGCCAGCAGCCCGCACCCGGACAGGGGGAACACTGAAGCTTTCTTT.

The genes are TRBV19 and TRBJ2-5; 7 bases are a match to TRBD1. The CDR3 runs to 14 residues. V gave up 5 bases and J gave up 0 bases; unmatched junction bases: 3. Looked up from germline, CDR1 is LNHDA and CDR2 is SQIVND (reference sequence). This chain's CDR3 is CASSLTGDQETQYF. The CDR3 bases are TGTGCCAGTAGTTTAACAGGGGACCAAGAGACCCAGTACTTC.

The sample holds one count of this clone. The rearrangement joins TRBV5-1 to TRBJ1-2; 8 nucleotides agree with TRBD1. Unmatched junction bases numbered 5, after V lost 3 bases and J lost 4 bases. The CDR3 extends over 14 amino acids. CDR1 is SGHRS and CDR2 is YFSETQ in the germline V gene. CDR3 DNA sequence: TGCGCCAGCAGCTGGGGCGGGACAGGCTATGGCTACACCTTC. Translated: CASSWGGTGYGYTF.